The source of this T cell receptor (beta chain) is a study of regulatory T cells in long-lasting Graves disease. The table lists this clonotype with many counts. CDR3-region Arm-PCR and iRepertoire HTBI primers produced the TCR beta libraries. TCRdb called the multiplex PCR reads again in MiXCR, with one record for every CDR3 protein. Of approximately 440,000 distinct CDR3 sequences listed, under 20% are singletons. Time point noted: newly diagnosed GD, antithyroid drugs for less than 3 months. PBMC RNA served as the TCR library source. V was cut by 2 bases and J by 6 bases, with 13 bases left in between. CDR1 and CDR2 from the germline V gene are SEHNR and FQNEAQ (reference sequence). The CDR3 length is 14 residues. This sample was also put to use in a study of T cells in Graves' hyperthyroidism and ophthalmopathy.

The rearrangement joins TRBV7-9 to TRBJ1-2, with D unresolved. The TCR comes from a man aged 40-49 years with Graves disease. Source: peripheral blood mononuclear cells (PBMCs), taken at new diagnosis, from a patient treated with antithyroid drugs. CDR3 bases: TGTGCCAGCAGCTTACGAACAAGGGAGGATGGCTACACCTTC. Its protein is CASSLRTREDGYTF. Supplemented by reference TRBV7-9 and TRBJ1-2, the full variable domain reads DTGVSQNPRHKITKRGQNVTFRCDPISEHNRLYWYRQTLGQGPEFLTYFQNEAQLEKSRLLSDRFSAERPKGSFSTLEIQRTEQGDSAMYLCASSLRTREDGYTFGSGTRLTVV.